Below are 12 T cell receptor beta chains sequenced from a single sample in a study of CD4 and CD8 cells across lung adenocarcinoma regions. TCRdb re-analysed the PCR reads in MiXCR, keeping a single row per CDR3 protein. The sample shows approximately 24,000 distinct CDR3 sequences, roughly half of them seen only once. Specimen: CD8+ T cells from the center of a lung tumor. The receptors stem from a male donor with lung adenocarcinoma. The CD4 and CD8 labels of this study may be unreliable.

The chain combines TRBV20-1 with TRBJ1-1, with 10 bases lining up with TRBD1. The CDR3 extends over 13 amino acids. Germline V gene lookup returns CDR1 DFQATT and CDR2 SNEGSKA (reference sequence). J lost 7 bases, V lost 3 bases, and 5 bases had no gene match. CDR3 loop: CSASRQGANEAFF. The CDR3, as DNA: TGCAGTGCTAGTAGACAGGGGGCTAATGAAGCTTTCTTT.

At least ten counts were recorded for this clonotype. This CDR3 is CASKGGTGGRNYGYTF. CDR3 DNA: TGTGCCAGCAAGGGTGGGACAGGGGGCCGTAACTATGGCTACACCTTC. The genes are TRBV6-1 and TRBJ1-2; TRBD1 aligns across 12 bases. This CDR3 is built from 16 residues. Germline trimming cut 7 bases from V and 1 base from J; bases unmatched to any gene: 7. Germline loops: CDR1 MNHNS, CDR2 SASEGT.

By its share, this clonotype is medium-sized (0.01 to 0.1%). The chain combines TRBV6-1 with TRBJ2-1, with D perhaps TRBD2 (5 bases). Trimming stripped 8 bases from V and 7 bases from J, with 6 bases between. The germline V gene has CDR1 MNHNS and CDR2 SASEGT. The CDR3 extends over 10 amino acids. For the CDR3, the DNA is TGTGCCAGCGGACTGAATGAGCAGTTCTTC. Its protein product is CASGLNEQFF.

The V and J genes are TRBV6-5 and TRBJ2-1; 7 bases fit TRBD1. Germline CDR1 is MNHEY and CDR2 is SVGAGI. Losses at the gene ends were 0 bases for V and 6 bases for J; bases not matched to a gene: 2. The CDR3 loop spans 14 amino acids. CDR3 bases: TGTGCCAGCAGTTACTCTAGGACAGGCAATGAGCAGTTCTTC. This encodes CASSYSRTGNEQFF.

The rearrangement links TRBV10-3 to TRBJ2-7; 13 nucleotides align to TRBD2. The CDR3 has 14 residues. The ends lost 3 bases at V and 6 bases at J; junction bases unmatched: 2. Germline values: CDR1 ENHRY, CDR2 SYGVKD. Written as DNA, the CDR3 is TGTGCCATCAGTGACCGGACTAGCGGGGGCGAGCAGTACTTC. Translated: CAISDRTSGGEQYF.

This clonotype was observed many times. The chain links TRBV6-6 to TRBJ1-1, with D perhaps TRBD1 (5 bases). Trimming removed 2 bases at V and 3 bases at J, with 13 bases between. This CDR3 spans 15 amino acids. CDR1 and CDR2 from the germline V gene are MNHNY and SVGAGI (reference sequence). The CDR3: CASSYGGVRDTEAFF. CDR3 bases: TGTGCCAGCAGTTACGGGGGAGTTCGGGACACTGAAGCTTTCTTT.

This clonotype occurred once. A read error may produce the germline difference seen at one junction end. The V gene is TRBV4-1, the J gene TRBJ2-5; the D gene could be TRBD1 or TRBD2 (5 bases each). The germline gives CDR1 MGHRA, CDR2 YSYEKL. The CDR3 sequence is 14 residues long. CDR3 sequence: CAGSGDRDEETQYF. CDR3 bases: TGCGCGGGGAGCGGCGACCGGGACGAAGAGACCCAGTATTTC.

The chain recombines TRBV3-1 with TRBJ2-7, with a weak D call TRBD1 (6 bases). V lost 5 bases and J 1 base, leaving 15 bases between the germline ends. Germline lookup yields CDR1 LGHDT and CDR2 YNNKEL (reference sequence). CDR3 length equals 15 residues. The CDR3 protein is CASSEALTGSYEQYF. CDR3 DNA: TGTGCCAGCAGCGAGGCTTTGACAGGATCCTACGAGCAGTACTTC.

The rearrangement links TRBV20-1 to TRBJ2-5, with D unresolved. The tail of the sequence fits TRBJ2-7 better, so the J call may be wrong. Germline CDR1 DFQATT, CDR2 SNEGSKA (reference sequence). The CDR3 consists of 13 residues. CDR3 residues: CSARDGRNYEQYF. The CDR3 coding sequence is TGCAGTGCTAGAGATGGTCGAAACTACGAGCAGTACTTC.

The DNA of the CDR3 is TGCGCGGGCAGTGGGAGCGGTGACCAAGAGACGCAGTATTTT. Residues: CAGSGSGDQETQYF. The J gene is TRBJ2-3, the V gene TRBV10-2; possibly TRBD2 for D (5 bases). The CDR3 totals 14 residues. CDR1 is WSHSY and CDR2 is SAAADI in the germline V gene.

This clonotype was seen a few times. The V gene is TRBV7-8, the J gene TRBJ2-1; D possibly matches TRBD1 or TRBD2 (5 bases each). CDR3 length equals 15 residues. V lost 5 bases, J lost 5 bases, and 16 bases lay in between. Germline-derived CDR1 and CDR2 are SGHVS and FQNEAQ. CDR3 region: CASSAEGRVDNEQFF. The CDR3 DNA is TGTGCCAGCAGCGCCGAGGGCAGGGTAGACAATGAGCAGTTCTTC.

The V and J genes are TRBV12-3 or TRBV12-4 and TRBJ2-5; D uncertain. With 7 bases removed from V and 4 bases from J, the gap between germline ends came to 16 bases. This CDR3 is 14 amino acids long. CDR3 residues: CASNAPWARETQYF. CDR3 sequence (DNA): TGTGCCAGCAACGCCCCATGGGCAAGAGAGACCCAGTACTTC.